This TCR beta chain was captured by sequencing in a study of OX40 agonist ivuxolimab in advanced cancers. Overall study context: A history of anti-PD-1, anti-PD-L1 or anti-CTLA-4 therapy was acceptable, and roughly 40% had some.

Per the germline V gene, CDR1 is SNHLY and CDR2 is FYNNEI. The CDR3 extends over 17 amino acids. V gave up 9 bases and J gave up 0 bases, with 18 bases separating them. Assay used: immunoSEQ multiplex PCR; TCRdb lists only in-frame clones, some missing. The sample includes approximately 60,000 clones, around 81% seen only once; the top ten take roughly 1%. The rearrangement links TRBV2 to TRBJ1-6, with D possibly TRBD1 on 5 matching bases. The sequences come from CD4+ or CD8+ T cells sorted from blood, collected in a trial of the OX40 agonist ivuxolimab. The sequence came from an adult with an advanced solid tumor such as melanoma, head and neck, liver or kidney cancer. The DNA for the CDR3 is TGTGCCAGTAGGCAGGGAGCCCAAAGCTCCTATAATTCACCCCTCCACTTT. Amino acid sequence: CASRQGAQSSYNSPLHF.